This TCR beta chain was retrieved from a study of regulatory T cells. All CD3G-deficient patients showed autoimmunity, more severe in two. Trimming took 1 base from V and 7 from J, leaving 11 bases between them. CDR1 and CDR2 from the germline V gene are SGHKS and YYEKEE (reference sequence). The CDR3 length is 13 residues. The primer mix had 52 TRBV and 13 TRBJ primers. Sequencing used immunoSEQ multiplex PCR; TCRdb keeps in-frame clones, though not all of them. The table includes about 20,000 clones, roughly 93% detected once. The receptor comes from a child aged 2 to 10 with CD3G deficiency. The sample was CD8+ T cells sorted from blood. J is TRBJ1-2 and V is TRBV5-5; weak D call: TRBD1 (6 bases). CDR3 in amino acids: CASSLNREVGYTF. In DNA, the CDR3 is TGTGCCAGCAGCTTGAACAGGGAGGTTGGCTACACCTTC.